This paragraph reports one T cell receptor beta chain. The data belong to a study of blood T cell repertoires in COVID-19. Across the whole study: The United States, Italy and Spain were the sources of the acute and convalescent COVID-19 samples. In each case, the material was cDNA or gDNA derived from T cells, B-cell-depleted T cells, or PBMCs.

How the authors handled the data: Reference gene primer amplification yielded estimated nucleated cell counts. Here immunoSEQ multiplex PCR was the method, and the copy in TCRdb shows in-frame clones only, minus some. V and J calls and clone size are those listed in that table; D and trimming were worked out from the DNA. The sample includes approximately 44,000 clones, roughly 85% seen only once; the top ten take 3.5% to 4.5%. This CDR3 region has 15 residues. The V and J ends lost 5 bases and 2 bases respectively, with 10 bases between them. The germline gives CDR1 LGHDT, CDR2 YNNKEL (reference sequence).

The chain combines TRBV3-1 (or the pseudogene TRBV3-2) with TRBJ1-6; a possible D gene is TRBD1 (5 bases). The material sequenced was peripheral blood. This sequence originates from a man in his sixties with acute or convalescent COVID-19. CDR3 sequence: CASSGGVPYNSPLHF. The CDR3 DNA is TGTGCCAGCAGCGGAGGGGTCCCCTATAATTCACCCCTCCACTTT.